This T cell receptor beta chain derives from a study of blood T cell repertoires in COVID-19. Study-wide context: Acute and convalescent COVID-19 specimens originated in the United States, Italy and Spain. T cells, B-cell-depleted T cells, or PBMCs supplied cDNA or gDNA.

Trimming removed 10 bases from V and 2 bases from J; junction bases left unmatched: 11. The CDR3 has 15 amino acids. Germline values: CDR1 ENHRY, CDR2 SYGVKD. How the authors handled the data: Amplifying reference gene primers gave estimates of nucleated cell counts. Using immunoSEQ multiplex PCR, the repertoire was profiled, and TCRdb retains in-frame clones only, with some absent. V and J calls and clone size come straight from that table; D and trimming were deduced from the DNA. The profile shows 110,000 or so clones, approximately 80% of them singletons. The chain links TRBV10-3 to TRBJ2-7; 10 bases fit TRBD1. Sequencing used peripheral blood. The sequence was obtained from a human donor in a cohort sampled during active COVID-19. Written as DNA, the CDR3 is TGTGCCACGACGGATACCGGGACAGGGGCCTACGAGCAGTACTTC. It translates to CATTDTGTGAYEQYF.